Reported below is one TCR beta chain. Its target is not known. The sample comes from a study of CD8 T cells in ankylosing spondylitis. Study outcomes and limitations: For ankylosing spondylitis blood, a TCR beta motif of several highly homologous variants appeared characteristic. The disease-linked clones had a CD8+ phenotype and low blood frequencies. Reports say disease-linked clones showed up significantly more in matched ankylosing spondylitis synovial fluid.

In germline, CDR1 is SGHTA, CDR2 FQGTGA. This CDR3 spans 13 amino acids. V shed 3 bases, J shed 4 bases, and the junction held 1 base outside the gene matches. Construction of TCR beta libraries was performed using quantitative 5'-RACE with molecular barcodes. MiXCR was run by TCRdb on the 5' RACE reads, yielding one entry per CDR3 protein. Of approximately 300,000 distinct CDR3 sequences in the sample, 7% to 9% were seen once. The sample was blood, either unsorted or a sorted T cell fraction (not recorded which). The gene calls are TRBV7-3 and TRBJ2-5, with 8 bases identical to TRBD1. The TCR sequence derives from a male donor with ankylosing spondylitis. The CDR3 loop is CASSFDRGETQYF. CDR3 coding DNA: TGTGCCAGCAGCTTCGACAGGGGAGAGACCCAGTACTTC.